This T cell receptor beta chain was obtained from a study of blood T cells in healthy people across ages. A J-beta primer mix and a sample-barcoded 5' primer were used in a second PCR of roughly 6 to 11 cycles. In TCRdb, the 5' RACE reads were re-called with MiXCR into one record per CDR3 protein. The sample shows under 2 million distinct CDR3 sequences, 30% to 40% of them seen only once. Findings of the study overall: Estimates of diversity drawn from one million T cells were considered underestimates. As age increased, TCR beta diversity per million T cells fell in a roughly linear fashion. Diversity was higher, and naive CD4+ cells more numerous, in long-lived donors than in aged donors.

As regards this clonotype: Its antigen is undetermined.

The source is a woman in her thirties in good health. The sequenced sample consisted of blood.

CDR3 in amino acids: CASSPTIRGLAGPNAYNEQFF. The CDR3 region has the DNA TGTGCCAGCAGCCCAACAATAAGGGGACTAGCGGGTCCGAACGCCTACAATGAGCAGTTCTTC. The chain joins TRBV21-1 to TRBJ2-1; TRBD2 is taken as the D call from the table, unchecked against the DNA. TRBV21-1 is assigned pseudogene status. The length of the CDR3 is 21 residues.